This T cell receptor (beta chain) was sequenced in a study of Ad26.COV2.S vaccination and SARS-CoV-2 variants (dated by TCRdb to about 2021). With regard to the full study: Vaccine-arm donors were drawn from COV1001, a multicentre, randomized, double-blind, placebo-controlled phase I-IIa trial of Ad26.COV2.S in healthy adults. Ad26.COV2.S was administered intramuscularly at a dose of 5x10^10 or 1x10^11 viral particles, either as one shot or as two shots given 56 days apart. TCRbeta repertoire sequencing served as the tool for gauging how specific and how broad the SARS-CoV-2-reactive T cell receptors were following Ad26.COV2.S vaccination. The TCR-sequenced set comprised around 30 samples: some 20 Ad26.COV2.S vaccine recipients, 5 placebo recipients and 8 SARS-CoV-2 convalescent individuals. Trial participants were randomized into five groups of five, in which low-dose or high-dose Ad26.COV2.S was given once or twice, or placebo was given on both occasions. Throughout the experiments and outcome assessment, investigators stayed blinded to trial group allocation.

The immunoSEQ Assay was used to sequence TCRbeta CDR3 regions. After extraction, genomic DNA underwent amplification by bias-controlled multiplex PCR, followed by high-throughput sequencing. The original methods were these. To quantify the absolute abundance of every unique TCRbeta CDR3 region, sequences were collapsed and filtered. T cell fraction was estimated by normalizing TCRbeta template counts to usable DNA, with usable DNA measured through amplification of reference genes found in all nucleated cells. Repertoire TCRs were annotated as SARS-CoV-2-specific when V gene, CDR3 amino acid sequence and J gene were exactly matched to a known reactive TCR set. The reference SARS-CoV-2 TCR set came from MIRA and was filtered for enrichment in COVID-19-positive ImmuneCODE repertoires, removing public or cross-reactive TCRs. Based on the MIRA antigens, annotated TCRs were further analysed at the level of specific ORF or position within ORF. Breadth was defined as the number of annotated unique rearrangements divided by the total number of unique productive rearrangements, and depth was defined as the summed frequency of the annotated unique rearrangements. Group comparisons of TCR breadth used two-sided Wilcoxon rank-sum tests. The immuneACCESS repertoire file appears here via TCRdb, limited to in-frame rearrangements. These files lack a portion of the clones; in checked studies, under half of the deficit traces to unresolved V genes, and the cause of the others is not known. V, J and clone size derive from that table, while D and trimming were established from the DNA sequence. In this sample the table shows fewer than 900,000 clones, roughly nine tenths of which occur a single time. The top ten constitute over 1.3% of the sample.

On this clone itself: Its antigen has not been determined. Base-call qualities are not available, and no considerably larger clone is one nucleotide away.

For CDR1 and CDR2, the germline V gene lists SGHTA and FQGNSA. Ends trimmed: V by 5 bases, J by 8 bases; bases unmatched to a gene: 9. The CDR3 has 16 amino acids, counting the end cysteine and phenylalanine. Only CDR3 DNA is held: 48 bases, read in frame from base 1. Per the publication, the treatment or condition label means: around 19 received Ad26.COV2.S at low or high dose, single or two shots; several received placebo; per-sample allocation not given. For vaccine and placebo recipients, repertoires were sequenced using samples collected on day 63 after the first injection. Between 29 July and 7 August 2020, Cohort 1b enrolled around 25 adults aged 18-55 years at one site in Boston, USA. Ad26.COV2.S was a replication-incompetent adenovirus type 26 vector that expressed a prefusion-stabilized SARS-CoV-2 spike protein derived from the original Wuhan strain. The full study reports these points: After vaccination, spike-specific CD8+ and CD4+ T cell responses were reported to show substantial breadth. Comparable non-spike TCR breadth was observed between vaccine and placebo recipients, consistent with only spike being contained in the vaccine. The authors noted that the TCR breadth and depth analyses may have underestimated total T cell responses. Comparing responses between vaccine doses or regimens was not something the study was powered to do. Spike-specific TCR breadth was higher in Ad26.COV2.S recipients than in placebo recipients (P = 0.0014).

Rearrangement joined TRBV7-2 to TRBJ2-1; 13 middle bases align to TRBD2. The TCR sequence derives from a person aged 18-65 years who received the Ad26.COV2.S COVID-19 vaccine or a placebo. Here the sequenced sample was peripheral blood, taken in a trial of Ad26.COV2.S vaccine versus placebo. The sequence in DNA is TGTGCCAGCAGCCCGGGACTAGCGGGACCGCACGATGAGCAGTTCTTC. This sequence encodes CASSPGLAGPHDEQFF.